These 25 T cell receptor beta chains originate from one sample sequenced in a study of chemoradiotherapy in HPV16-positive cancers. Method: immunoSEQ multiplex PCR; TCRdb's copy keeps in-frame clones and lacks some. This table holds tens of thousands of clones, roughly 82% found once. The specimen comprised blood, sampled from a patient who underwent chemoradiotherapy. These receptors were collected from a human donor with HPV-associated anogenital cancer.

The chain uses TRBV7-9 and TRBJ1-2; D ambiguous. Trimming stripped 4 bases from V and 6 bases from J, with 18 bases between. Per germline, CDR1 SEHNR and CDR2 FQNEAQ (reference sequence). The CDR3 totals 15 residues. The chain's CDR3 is CASSSPRLGLDGYTF. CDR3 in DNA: TGTGCCAGCAGCTCCCCCCGCCTGGGGTTGGATGGCTACACCTTC. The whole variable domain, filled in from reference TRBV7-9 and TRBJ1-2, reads DTGVSQNPRHKITKRGQNVTFRCDPISEHNRLYWYRQTLGQGPEFLTYFQNEAQLEKSRLLSDRFSAERPKGSFSTLEIQRTEQGDSAMYLCASSSPRLGLDGYTFGSGTRLTVV.

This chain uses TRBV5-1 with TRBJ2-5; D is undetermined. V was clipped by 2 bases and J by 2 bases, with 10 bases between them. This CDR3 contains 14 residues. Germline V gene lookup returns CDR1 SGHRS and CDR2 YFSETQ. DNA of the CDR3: TGCGCCAGCAGCTTAACTCAGCCACAAGAGACCCAGTACTTC. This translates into CASSLTQPQETQYF.

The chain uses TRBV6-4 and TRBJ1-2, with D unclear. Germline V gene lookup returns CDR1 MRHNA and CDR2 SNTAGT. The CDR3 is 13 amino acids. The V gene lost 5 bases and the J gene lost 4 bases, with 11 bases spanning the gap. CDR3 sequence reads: CASSPGRTYGYTF. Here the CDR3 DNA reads TGTGCCAGCAGTCCCGGACGGACCTATGGCTACACCTTC.

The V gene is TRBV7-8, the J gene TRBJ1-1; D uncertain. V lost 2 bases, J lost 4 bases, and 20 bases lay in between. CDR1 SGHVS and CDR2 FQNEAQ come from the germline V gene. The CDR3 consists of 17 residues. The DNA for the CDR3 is TGTGCCAGCAGCTTATTCGCGTCAGGCCGCCTGGGCACTGAAGCTTTCTTT. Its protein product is CASSLFASGRLGTEAFF.

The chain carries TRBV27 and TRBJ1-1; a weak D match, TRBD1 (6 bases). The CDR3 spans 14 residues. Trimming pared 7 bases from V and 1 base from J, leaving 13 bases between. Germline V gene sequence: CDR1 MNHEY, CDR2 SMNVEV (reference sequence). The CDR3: CASTQRGANTEAFF. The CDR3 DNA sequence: TGTGCCAGCACCCAACGGGGGGCGAACACTGAAGCTTTCTTT.

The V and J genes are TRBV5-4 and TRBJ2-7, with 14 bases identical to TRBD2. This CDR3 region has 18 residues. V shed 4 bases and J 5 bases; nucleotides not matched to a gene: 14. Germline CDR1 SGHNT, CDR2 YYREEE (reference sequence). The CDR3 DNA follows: TGTGCCAGCAGCGGGACCGGGACTAGCGGGGGCAGTTCCAACGAGCAGTACGTC. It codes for CASSGTGTSGGSSNEQYV.

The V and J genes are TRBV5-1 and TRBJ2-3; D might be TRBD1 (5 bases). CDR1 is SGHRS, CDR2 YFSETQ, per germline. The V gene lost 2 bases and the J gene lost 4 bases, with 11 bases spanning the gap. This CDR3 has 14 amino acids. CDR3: CASSFGQGADTQYF. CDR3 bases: TGCGCCAGCAGCTTTGGGCAGGGTGCAGATACGCAGTATTTT.

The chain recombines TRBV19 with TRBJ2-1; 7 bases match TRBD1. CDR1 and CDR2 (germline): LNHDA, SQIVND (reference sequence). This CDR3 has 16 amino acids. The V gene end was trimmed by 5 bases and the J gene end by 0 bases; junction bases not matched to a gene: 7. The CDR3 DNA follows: TGTGCCAGTAGTGCATACAGGGGAAGCTCCTACAATGAGCAGTTCTTC. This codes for CASSAYRGSSYNEQFF.

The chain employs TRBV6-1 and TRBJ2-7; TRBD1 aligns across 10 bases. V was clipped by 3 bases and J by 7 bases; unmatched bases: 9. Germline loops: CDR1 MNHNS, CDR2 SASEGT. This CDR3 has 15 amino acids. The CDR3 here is CASSDRTGGLGEQYV. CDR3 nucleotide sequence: TGTGCCAGCAGTGACCGGACAGGGGGATTGGGGGAGCAGTACGTC.

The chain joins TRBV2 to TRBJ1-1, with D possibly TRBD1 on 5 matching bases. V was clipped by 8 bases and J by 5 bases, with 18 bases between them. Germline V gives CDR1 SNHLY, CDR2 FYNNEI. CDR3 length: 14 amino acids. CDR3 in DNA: TGTGCCAGCTCCCCAGGGAGCGGGATGACTGAAGCTTTCTTT. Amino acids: CASSPGSGMTEAFF.

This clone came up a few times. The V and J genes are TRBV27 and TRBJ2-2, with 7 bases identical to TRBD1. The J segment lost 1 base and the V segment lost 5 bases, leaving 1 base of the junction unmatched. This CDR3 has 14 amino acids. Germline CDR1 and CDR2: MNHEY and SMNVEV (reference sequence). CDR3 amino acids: CASSRTGNTGELFF. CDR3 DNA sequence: TGTGCCAGCAGTCGGACAGGGAACACCGGGGAGCTGTTTTTT.

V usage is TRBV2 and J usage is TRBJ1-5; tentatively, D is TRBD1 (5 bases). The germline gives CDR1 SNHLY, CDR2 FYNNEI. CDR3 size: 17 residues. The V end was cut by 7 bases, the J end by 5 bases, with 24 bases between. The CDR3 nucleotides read TGTGCCAGCACTGGCACCGACGGTCAGGGATGGTATCAGCCCCAGCATTTT. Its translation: CASTGTDGQGWYQPQHF.

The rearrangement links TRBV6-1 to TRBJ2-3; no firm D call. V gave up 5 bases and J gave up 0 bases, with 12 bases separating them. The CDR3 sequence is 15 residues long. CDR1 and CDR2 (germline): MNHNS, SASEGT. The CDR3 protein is CASSSTRASTDTQYF. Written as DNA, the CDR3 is TGTGCCAGCAGTTCGACCCGTGCTAGCACAGATACGCAGTATTTT.

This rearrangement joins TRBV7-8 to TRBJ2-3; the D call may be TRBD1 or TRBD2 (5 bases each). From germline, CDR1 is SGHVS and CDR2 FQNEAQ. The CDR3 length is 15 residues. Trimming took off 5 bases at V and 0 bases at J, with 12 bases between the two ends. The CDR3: CASSPRDPSTDTQYF. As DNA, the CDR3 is TGTGCCAGCAGCCCCCGGGACCCCAGCACAGATACGCAGTATTTT.

CDR3 coding DNA: TGTGCCAGCAGCCGGGACAGCCTTACCTACGAGCAGTACGTC. This sequence encodes CASSRDSLTYEQYV. The chain links TRBV5-5 to TRBJ2-7; 7 bases match TRBD1. Germline CDR1 reads SGHKS; CDR2 reads YYEKEE (reference sequence). The CDR3 totals 14 residues. Germline trimming cut 4 bases from V and 2 bases from J; bases unmatched to any gene: 6.

CDR3 DNA sequence: TGTGCCAGCAGGACAAAGGCGTACGACAGGGGGCTCAGCACAGATACGCAGTATTTT. Protein: CASRTKAYDRGLSTDTQYF. The genes are TRBV27 and TRBJ2-3, with 10 bases matching TRBD1. CDR1 and CDR2 (germline): MNHEY, SMNVEV (reference sequence). The CDR3 length is 19 residues. J was trimmed by 0 bases and V by 6 bases; bases with no gene match: 15.

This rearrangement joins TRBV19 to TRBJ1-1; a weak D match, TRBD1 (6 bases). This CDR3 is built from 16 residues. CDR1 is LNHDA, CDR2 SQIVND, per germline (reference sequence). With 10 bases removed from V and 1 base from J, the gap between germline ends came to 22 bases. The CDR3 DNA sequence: TGTGCCACCACCGTCATTATGGGCAGGGGGAACACTGAAGCTTTCTTT. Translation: CATTVIMGRGNTEAFF.

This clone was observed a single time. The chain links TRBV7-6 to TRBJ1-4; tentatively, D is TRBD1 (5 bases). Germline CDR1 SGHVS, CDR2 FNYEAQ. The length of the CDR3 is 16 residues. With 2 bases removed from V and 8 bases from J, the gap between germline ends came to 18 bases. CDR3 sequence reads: CASSLSGAPSTEKLFF. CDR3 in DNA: TGTGCCAGCAGCTTATCCGGGGCTCCGAGTACAGAAAAACTGTTTTTT.

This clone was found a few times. The CDR3 DNA sequence: TGTGCCAGCAGCCCCAGATCGACAGGGGTAAAAGCTTTCTTT. Its protein is CASSPRSTGVKAFF. This chain links TRBV5-6 with TRBJ1-1; 8 bases are a match to TRBD1. The V gene end was trimmed by 4 bases and the J gene end by 9 bases; junction bases not matched to a gene: 11. Germline V CDR1 and CDR2: SGHDT, YYEEEE. This CDR3 region has 14 residues.

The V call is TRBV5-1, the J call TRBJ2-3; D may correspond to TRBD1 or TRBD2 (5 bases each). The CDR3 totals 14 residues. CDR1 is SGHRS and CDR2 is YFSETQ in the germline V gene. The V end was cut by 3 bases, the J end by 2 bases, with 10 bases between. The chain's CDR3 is CASSSGTHTDTQYF. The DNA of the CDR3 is TGCGCCAGCAGCTCTGGGACCCACACAGATACGCAGTATTTT.

The CDR3 DNA is TGTGCCAGCAGTTACTCGAGCGGACAGGGTAGACCTGAAGCTTTCTTT. It codes for CASSYSSGQGRPEAFF. This chain connects TRBV6-5 to TRBJ1-1; TRBD1 matches 8 bases. CDR1 MNHEY and CDR2 SVGAGI come from the germline V gene. CDR3 length equals 16 residues. V was pared by 0 bases and J by 6 bases, with 9 bases of the junction left unmatched.

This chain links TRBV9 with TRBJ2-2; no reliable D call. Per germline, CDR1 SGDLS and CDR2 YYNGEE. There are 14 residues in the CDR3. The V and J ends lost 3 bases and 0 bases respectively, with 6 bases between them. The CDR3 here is CASSAQSNTGELFF. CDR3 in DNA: TGTGCCAGCAGCGCACAGTCGAACACCGGGGAGCTGTTTTTT.

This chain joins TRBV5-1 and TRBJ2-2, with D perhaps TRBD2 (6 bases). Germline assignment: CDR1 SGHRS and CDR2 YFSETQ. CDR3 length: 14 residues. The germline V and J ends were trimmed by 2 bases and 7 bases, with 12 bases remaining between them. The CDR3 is CASSFWGEDGELFF. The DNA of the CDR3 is TGCGCCAGCAGCTTCTGGGGGGAAGACGGGGAGCTGTTTTTT.

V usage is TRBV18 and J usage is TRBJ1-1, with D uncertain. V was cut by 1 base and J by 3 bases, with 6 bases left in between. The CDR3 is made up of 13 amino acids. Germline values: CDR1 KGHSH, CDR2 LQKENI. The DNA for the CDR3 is TGTGCCAGCTCACCACTAAGAGACACTGAAGCTTTCTTT. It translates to CASSPLRDTEAFF.

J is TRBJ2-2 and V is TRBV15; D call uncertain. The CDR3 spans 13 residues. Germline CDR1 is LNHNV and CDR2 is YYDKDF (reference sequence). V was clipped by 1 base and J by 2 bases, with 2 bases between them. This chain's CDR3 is CATSRGNTGELFF. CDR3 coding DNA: TGTGCCACCAGCAGAGGCAACACCGGGGAGCTGTTTTTT.